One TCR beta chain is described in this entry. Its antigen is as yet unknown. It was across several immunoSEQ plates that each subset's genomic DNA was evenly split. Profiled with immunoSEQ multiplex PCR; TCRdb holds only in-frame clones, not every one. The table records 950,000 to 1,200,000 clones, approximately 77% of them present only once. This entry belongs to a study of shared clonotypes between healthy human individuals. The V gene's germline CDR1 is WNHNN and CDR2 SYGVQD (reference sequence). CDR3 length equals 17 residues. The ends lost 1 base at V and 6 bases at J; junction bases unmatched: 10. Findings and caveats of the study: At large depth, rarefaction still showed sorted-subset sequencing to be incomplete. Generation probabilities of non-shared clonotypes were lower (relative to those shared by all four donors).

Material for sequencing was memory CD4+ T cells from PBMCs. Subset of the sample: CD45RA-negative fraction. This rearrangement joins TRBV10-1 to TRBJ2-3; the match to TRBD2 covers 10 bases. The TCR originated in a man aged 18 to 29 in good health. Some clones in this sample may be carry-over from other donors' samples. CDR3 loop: CASSELTSGSSRDTQYF. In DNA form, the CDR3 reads TGCGCCAGCAGTGAGTTGACTAGCGGGTCCAGCCGGGATACGCAGTATTTT.